This T cell receptor beta chain was retrieved from a study of CD8+ T cells in alopecia areata. Findings of the study overall: Scalp lesions, especially in alopecia totalis/universalis, had higher clonality than normal scalp. Tofacitinib produced a significant decrease in scalp clonality and in expanded CD8+ clones among the top 100.

Noted treatment: oral pan-JAK inhibitor, 5-10 mg twice daily. Trimming left V 0 bases short and J 4 bases short, with 6 bases between. Germline loops: CDR1 GTSNPN, CDR2 SVGIG (reference sequence). The CDR3 contains 13 residues. Once RNA had been extracted, it was reverse transcribed into cDNA to act as the sequencing template. TCRdb's copy holds only in-frame clones and misses some; the assay was immunoSEQ multiplex PCR. This sample has around 120,000 clones, with about 50% found just once. A word on this clone: The antigen is not known.

The V call is TRBV30, the J call TRBJ2-2; D gene unclear. Specimen: CD4+ T cells sorted from blood, collected at week 4, from a patient treated with tofacitinib. The clonotype originates from a human donor with alopecia areata. The CDR3 nucleotides are TGTGCCTGGAGTGTATACGGCACCGGGGAGCTGTTTTTT. It codes for CAWSVYGTGELFF.